This T cell receptor beta chain was identified in a study of blood T cells in healthy people across ages. At least 6 micrograms of total RNA were extracted per sample. A sample-barcoded 5' primer and a J-beta primer mix were used in a second PCR of roughly 6 to 12 cycles. TCRdb independently ran MiXCR on the 5' RACE reads; one entry per CDR3 protein. This table holds about 690,000 distinct CDR3 sequences, approximately 40% found once. V lost 5 bases, J lost 5 bases, and 5 bases stayed unmatched. Germline V gene lookup returns CDR1 SGHTA and CDR2 FQGNSA. This CDR3 region has 15 residues. Input material: blood. The clonotype comes from an elderly man in good health. The rearrangement links TRBV7-2 to TRBJ2-3; 12 bases are a match to TRBD2. The DNA of the CDR3 is TGTGCCAGCAGCCCGACTAGCGGGAGAGGAGATACGCAGTATTTT. This sequence encodes CASSPTSGRGDTQYF.